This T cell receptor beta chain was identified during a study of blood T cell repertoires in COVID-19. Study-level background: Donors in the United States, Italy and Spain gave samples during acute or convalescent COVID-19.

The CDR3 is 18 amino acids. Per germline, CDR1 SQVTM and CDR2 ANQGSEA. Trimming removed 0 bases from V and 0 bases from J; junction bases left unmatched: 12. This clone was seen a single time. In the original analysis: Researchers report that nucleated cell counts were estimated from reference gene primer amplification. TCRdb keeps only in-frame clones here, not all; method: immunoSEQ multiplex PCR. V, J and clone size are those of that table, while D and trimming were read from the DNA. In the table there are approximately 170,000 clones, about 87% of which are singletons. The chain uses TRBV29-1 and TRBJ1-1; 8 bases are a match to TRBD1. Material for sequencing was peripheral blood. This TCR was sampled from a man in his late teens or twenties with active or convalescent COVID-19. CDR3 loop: CSVEEWGAAGGMNTEAFF. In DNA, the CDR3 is TGCAGCGTTGAAGAGTGGGGGGCCGCAGGGGGCATGAACACTGAAGCTTTCTTT.